Listed below are T cell receptor beta chains from one sample, sequenced in a study of response to subunit inactivated influenza vaccine. A single record per CDR3 protein comes from TCRdb applying MiXCR to the RT-PCR reads. In the table there are approximately 500,000 distinct CDR3 sequences, less than 15% of which are singletons. The input for sequencing was PBMCs from blood, taken 11 to 12 days after vaccination. Receptor source: a man aged 50 to 60 who received an inactivated influenza vaccine. CDR3s include the opening cysteine and the closing phenylalanine or tryptophan. The D gene is left open where the match is weak. Only some rows state a clone size, as once, few, many or a class for expanded clones.

D,J,V,size,CDR3,DNA
NA,TRBJ2-3,TRBV7-8,many,CASSPSGTTDTQYF,TGTGCCAGCAGCCCCTCCGGGACCACAGATACGCAGTATTTT
TRBD2,TRBJ2-3,TRBV20-1,few,CSVRLAVEDTQYF,TGCAGTGTTAGACTAGCGGTCGAGGATACGCAGTATTTT
NA,TRBJ2-7,TRBV30,NA,CAWSVGFHEQYF,TGTGCCTGGAGTGTTGGCTTTCACGAGCAGTACTTC
TRBD1,TRBJ1-5,TRBV15,many,CATSSGQGMRPQHF,TGTGCCACCAGCAGTGGACAGGGAATGCGGCCCCAGCATTTT
NA,TRBJ1-1,TRBV28,many,CASSFGQMNTEAFF,TGTGCCAGCAGCTTCGGACAGATGAACACTGAAGCTTTCTTT
TRBD2,TRBJ2-1,TRBV5-6,few,CASSLGGSGSVSYNEQFF,TGTGCCAGCAGCTTGGGGGGTAGCGGGAGTGTGTCCTACAATGAGCAGTTCTTC
NA,TRBJ1-1,TRBV20-1,few,CSASPLGHLNTEAFF,TGCAGTGCTAGTCCCTTGGGACACCTGAACACTGAAGCTTTCTTT
NA,TRBJ2-7,TRBV29-1,NA,CSVEDRAYSGHSEQYF,TGCAGCGTTGAAGATCGGGCTTACTCAGGACACAGCGAGCAGTACTTC
NA,TRBJ2-2,TRBV7-8,NA,CASSVTVPGELFF,TGTGCCAGCAGCGTGACAGTTCCCGGGGAGCTGTTTTTT
NA,TRBJ2-6,TRBV7-3,NA,CASSLDFSGANVLTF,TGTGCCAGCAGCCTGGATTTCTCTGGGGCCAACGTCCTGACTTTC
NA,TRBJ2-1,TRBV12-3/TRBV12-4,NA,CASSLSPGAYNEQFF,TGTGCCAGCAGTTTAAGCCCAGGAGCCTACAATGAGCAGTTCTTC
TRBD2,TRBJ2-7,TRBV20-1,NA,CSAPVTSGSWEQYF,TGCAGTGCTCCTGTGACTAGCGGGAGCTGGGAGCAGTACTTC
TRBD2,TRBJ2-5,TRBV3-1,NA,CASDRGGETQYF,TGTGCCAGCGACCGGGGGGGTGAGACCCAGTACTTC
TRBD2,TRBJ2-2,TRBV7-9,NA,CASSLPPGGGPGELFF,TGTGCCAGCAGCTTACCCCCGGGGGGAGGCCCCGGGGAGCTGTTTTTT
TRBD1,TRBJ2-2,TRBV25-1,few,CASSDPRTGPVELFF,TGTGCCAGCAGTGACCCCCGGACAGGGCCGGTGGAGCTGTTTTTT
NA,TRBJ2-7,TRBV19,NA,CASSEKSASSYEQYF,TGTGCCAGTAGTGAGAAGAGCGCGAGCTCCTACGAGCAGTACTTC
TRBD1,TRBJ2-1,TRBV7-8,few,CASSSGQGRDEQFF,TGTGCCAGCAGCTCGGGACAGGGGAGAGATGAGCAGTTCTTC
NA,TRBJ1-5,TRBV14,NA,CASSQDREGQPQHF,TGTGCCAGCAGCCAAGATCGGGAGGGTCAGCCCCAGCATTTT
NA,TRBJ1-1,TRBV7-2,few,CASSIQGRTEAFF,TGTGCCAGCAGCATCCAAGGGAGAACTGAAGCTTTCTTT
NA,TRBJ2-5,TRBV27,many,CASSSRAGVYVTQYF,TGTGCCAGCAGTTCCAGGGCAGGGGTCTATGTGACCCAGTACTTC
NA,TRBJ2-1,TRBV3-1,few,CASSLGTLEQFF,TGTGCCAGCAGCCTTGGGACTTTAGAGCAGTTCTTC
NA,TRBJ2-3,TRBV5-1,few,CASSLGLGRTSTDTQYF,TGCGCCAGCAGCTTGGGACTAGGGAGAACTAGCACAGATACGCAGTATTTT
TRBD1,TRBJ1-3,TRBV18,few,CASSPVDRASGNTIYF,TGTGCCAGCTCACCCGTGGACAGGGCGTCGGGAAACACCATATATTTT
NA,TRBJ1-3,TRBV12-3/TRBV12-4,NA,CASRRRNTIYF,TGTGCCAGCAGGCGTAGAAACACCATATATTTT
TRBD2,TRBJ2-7,TRBV20-1,few,CSATEAGGNHEQYF,TGCAGTGCTACCGAAGCGGGGGGAAATCACGAGCAGTACTTC
NA,TRBJ2-7,TRBV29-1,few,CIGRARRAYEQYF,TGCATCGGACGAGCTAGACGAGCCTACGAGCAGTACTTC
NA,TRBJ1-3,TRBV10-2,NA,CASRNRVDGNTIYF,TGCGCCAGCAGAAACAGGGTAGACGGAAACACCATATATTTT
NA,TRBJ2-4,TRBV3-1,NA,CASSRQAGTQYF,TGTGCCAGCAGTCGACAGGCCGGGACACAGTACTTC
NA,TRBJ2-4,TRBV5-1,NA,CASSSQGPRGVLRDIQYF,TGCGCCAGCAGCTCCCAGGGACCCAGGGGGGTTTTACGGGACATTCAGTACTTC
NA,TRBJ1-5,TRBV28,NA,CASSLRVSVNQPQHF,TGTGCCAGCAGTTTAAGGGTGTCAGTAAATCAGCCCCAGCATTTT
NA,TRBJ2-6,TRBV11-2,NA,CASSLDPGHSGANVLTF,TGTGCCAGCAGCTTAGATCCAGGGCACTCTGGGGCCAACGTCCTGACTTTC
TRBD2,TRBJ2-7,TRBV5-1,NA,CASSLARGRTSYEQYF,TGCGCCAGCAGCTTGGCTCGCGGGAGGACCTCCTACGAGCAGTACTTC
NA,TRBJ1-6,TRBV6-1,few,CASSGRLSSYNSPLHF,TGTGCCAGCAGTGGAAGGCTTAGCTCCTATAATTCACCCCTCCACTTT
NA,TRBJ1-4,TRBV20-1,few,CSARTPEGGKLFF,TGCAGTGCTAGGACACCTGAGGGAGGAAAACTGTTTTTT
NA,TRBJ2-7,TRBV5-1,few,CASSVSGDGYYEQYF,TGCGCCAGCAGCGTGTCAGGGGACGGATACTACGAGCAGTACTTC
NA,TRBJ2-7,TRBV15,many,CATSRENGAYEQYF,TGTGCCACCAGCAGAGAGAATGGCGCCTACGAGCAGTACTTC
NA,TRBJ2-7,TRBV7-6,few,CASSLAHQTEYEQYF,TGTGCCAGCAGCTTAGCACATCAGACTGAATACGAGCAGTACTTC
NA,TRBJ2-5,TRBV5-6,NA,CAGAYGLQETQYF,TGTGCCGGGGCCTACGGGCTTCAAGAGACCCAGTACTTC
NA,TRBJ2-4,TRBV3-1,few,CASSQDPPSVKNIQYF,TGTGCCAGCAGCCAAGATCCCCCTAGCGTCAAAAACATTCAGTACTTC
NA,TRBJ1-5,TRBV20-1,NA,CSAPQGWNQPQHF,TGCAGTGCGCCACAGGGTTGGAATCAGCCCCAGCATTTT
NA,TRBJ2-3,TRBV29-1,NA,CSVAGRGTDTQYF,TGCAGCGTTGCAGGCAGGGGCACAGATACGCAGTATTTT
TRBD2,TRBJ2-1,TRBV7-2,few,CASSRTSGRKGNEQFF,TGTGCCAGCAGCCGTACTAGCGGGAGAAAGGGAAATGAGCAGTTCTTC
TRBD1,TRBJ2-5,TRBV24-1,many,CATSETGGGQETQYF,TGTGCCACCAGTGAAACAGGGGGCGGGCAAGAGACCCAGTACTTC
NA,TRBJ2-1,TRBV20-1,few,CSAPEANHLTHEQFF,TGCAGTGCTCCGGAAGCAAACCACCTCACCCATGAGCAGTTCTTC
NA,TRBJ2-3,TRBV29-1,NA,CSVGRFDSTDTQYF,TGCAGCGTTGGGCGTTTCGATTCGACAGATACGCAGTATTTT
NA,TRBJ2-6,TRBV14,many,CASSQSGANVLTF,TGTGCCAGCAGCCAGTCTGGGGCCAACGTCCTGACTTTC
NA,TRBJ2-2,TRBV3-1,few,CASSQAGVGELFF,TGTGCCAGCAGCCAAGCTGGAGTCGGGGAGCTGTTTTTT
NA,TRBJ2-7,TRBV28,few,CASSLMGQNYEQYF,TGTGCCAGCAGTTTGATGGGGCAGAATTACGAGCAGTACTTC
TRBD2,TRBJ2-1,TRBV30,few,CAWSVGLAGAYNEQFF,TGTGCCTGGAGTGTGGGACTAGCGGGAGCCTACAATGAGCAGTTCTTC
NA,TRBJ2-5,TRBV7-2,few,CASSPRGLETQYF,TGTGCCAGCAGCCCCCGGGGGTTAGAGACCCAGTACTTC
NA,TRBJ1-2,TRBV11-2,NA,CASSLVGAGYGYTF,TGTGCCAGCAGCTTAGTCGGGGCTGGCTATGGCTACACCTTC
TRBD1,TRBJ2-1,TRBV6-1,NA,CASSVDRGPDEQFF,TGTGCCAGCAGTGTGGACAGGGGGCCTGATGAGCAGTTCTTC
NA,TRBJ2-5,TRBV11-2,NA,CASSSPLGTETQYF,TGTGCCAGCAGCTCCCCCCTGGGGACGGAGACCCAGTACTTC
TRBD1,TRBJ2-7,TRBV3-1,few,CASSPFGTGQYEQYF,TGTGCCAGCAGCCCCTTCGGGACAGGGCAATACGAGCAGTACTTC
NA,TRBJ2-3,TRBV14,few,CASSQEQRPDTQYF,TGTGCCAGCAGCCAAGAGCAGCGCCCAGATACGCAGTATTTT
NA,TRBJ1-4,TRBV28,NA,CASSPPGEEKLFF,TGTGCCAGCAGTCCACCGGGGGAGGAAAAACTGTTTTTT
NA,TRBJ1-3,TRBV7-9,NA,CASEQGSVNTIYF,TGTGCCAGCGAGCAGGGGTCGGTAAACACCATATATTTT
NA,TRBJ2-5,TRBV10-3,NA,CAISGPTFGDQETQYF,TGTGCCATCAGTGGGCCCACTTTTGGCGACCAAGAGACCCAGTACTTC